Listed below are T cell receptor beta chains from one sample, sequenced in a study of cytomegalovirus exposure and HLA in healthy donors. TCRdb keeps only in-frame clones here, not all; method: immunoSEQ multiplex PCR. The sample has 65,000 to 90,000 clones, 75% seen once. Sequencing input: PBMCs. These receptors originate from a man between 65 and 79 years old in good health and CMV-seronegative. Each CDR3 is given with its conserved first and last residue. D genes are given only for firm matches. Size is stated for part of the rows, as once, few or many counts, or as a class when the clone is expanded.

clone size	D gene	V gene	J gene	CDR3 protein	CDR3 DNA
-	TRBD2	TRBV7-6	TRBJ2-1	CASSLADGTSGRNEQFF	TGTGCCAGCAGCTTAGCGGACGGAACTAGCGGGAGAAATGAGCAGTTCTTC
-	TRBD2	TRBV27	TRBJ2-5	CASKGLLQETQYF	TGTGCCAGCAAGGGACTACTACAAGAGACCCAGTACTTC
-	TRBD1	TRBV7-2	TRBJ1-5	CASRGTGVGNQPQHF	TGTGCCAGCAGGGGGACAGGGGTGGGAAATCAGCCCCAGCATTTT
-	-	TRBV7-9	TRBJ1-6	CSSSLLQQSNSPLHF	TGTTCCAGCAGCTTATTACAACAGTCCAATTCACCCCTCCACTTT
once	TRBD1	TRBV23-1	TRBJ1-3	CASSQSHTGQGRTGNTIYF	TGCGCCAGCAGTCAATCCCATACCGGACAGGGGAGGACTGGAAACACCATATATTTT
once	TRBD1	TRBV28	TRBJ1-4	CASSLGQGNEKLFF	TGTGCCAGCAGTTTGGGACAGGGAAATGAAAAACTGTTTTTT
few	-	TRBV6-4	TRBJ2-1	CASSEGGETPEQFF	TGTGCCAGCAGTGAAGGAGGCGAAACCCCTGAGCAGTTCTTC
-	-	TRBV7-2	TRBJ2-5	CASSRRVEETQYF	TGTGCCAGCAGCCGCAGGGTGGAGGAGACCCAGTACTTC
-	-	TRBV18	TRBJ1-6	CASSLRGASDNSPLHF	TGTGCCAGCTCGCTTCGGGGAGCTAGCGATAATTCACCCCTCCACTTT
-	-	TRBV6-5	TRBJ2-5	CASSYGMGVGETQYF	TGTGCCAGCAGTTATGGGATGGGAGTCGGGGAGACCCAGTACTTC
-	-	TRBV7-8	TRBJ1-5	CASSLDFPGTLNQPQHF	TGTGCCAGCAGCTTAGACTTCCCCGGGACATTAAATCAGCCCCAGCATTTT
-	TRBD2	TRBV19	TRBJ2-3	CASSKGGINTQYF	TGTGCCAGTAGTAAGGGAGGGATAAATACGCAGTATTTT
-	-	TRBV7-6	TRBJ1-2	CASSLFPGTYGYTF	TGTGCCAGCAGCTTATTTCCGGGAACCTATGGCTACACCTTC
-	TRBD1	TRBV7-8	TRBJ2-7	CASSQGDFSYEQYF	TGTGCCAGCAGTCAGGGGGATTTCTCCTACGAGCAGTACTTC
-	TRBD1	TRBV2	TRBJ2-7	CASYRGRFGEQYF	TGTGCCAGTTACAGGGGTCGGTTTGGCGAGCAGTACTTC
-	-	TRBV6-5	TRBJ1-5	CASSYSQGSQPQHF	TGTGCCAGCAGTTACTCCCAGGGCAGTCAGCCCCAGCATTTT
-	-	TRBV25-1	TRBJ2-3	CASSEPFPRGDTQYF	TGTGCCAGCAGTGAACCCTTCCCCCGGGGAGATACGCAGTATTTT
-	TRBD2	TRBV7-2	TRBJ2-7	CASSLGGTSGRAGEQYF	TGTGCCAGCAGCTTAGGAGGGACTAGCGGGAGGGCTGGGGAGCAGTACTTC
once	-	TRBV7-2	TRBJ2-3	CASSSRRASGTDTQYF	TGTGCCAGCAGCTCCCGCCGGGCTAGCGGCACAGATACGCAGTATTTT
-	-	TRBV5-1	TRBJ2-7	CASRLVDKSSYEQYF	TGCGCCAGCAGATTGGTGGACAAAAGCTCCTACGAGCAGTACTTC
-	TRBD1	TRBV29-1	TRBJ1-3	CSALGPTGAGNTIYF	TGCAGCGCTCTAGGTCCGACAGGGGCTGGAAACACCATATATTTT
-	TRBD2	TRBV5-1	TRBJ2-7	CASSLARGSSYEQYF	TGCGCCAGCAGCTTGGCTCGCGGGAGCTCCTACGAGCAGTACTTC
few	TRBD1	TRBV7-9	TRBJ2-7	CASSLASLTGGYEQYF	TGTGCCAGCAGCTTAGCGTCGTTGACAGGGGGCTACGAGCAGTACTTC
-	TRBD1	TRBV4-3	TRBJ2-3	CASSQDWGQDTDTQYF	TGCGCCAGCAGCCAAGATTGGGGACAGGACACAGATACGCAGTATTTT
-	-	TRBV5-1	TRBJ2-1	CASSLWELAGGEQFF	TGCGCCAGCAGCTTGTGGGAGCTCGCTGGAGGTGAGCAGTTCTTC
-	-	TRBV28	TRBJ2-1	CASKTETLYFDEQFF	TGTGCCAGCAAGACGGAGACCTTGTATTTCGATGAGCAGTTCTTC
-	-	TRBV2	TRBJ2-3	CATKGGAVGTDTQYF	TGTGCCACCAAAGGAGGGGCAGTCGGCACAGATACGCAGTATTTT
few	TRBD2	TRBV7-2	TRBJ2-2	CASRTSGILTGELFF	TGTGCCAGCAGAACTAGCGGGATTTTAACCGGGGAGCTGTTTTTT
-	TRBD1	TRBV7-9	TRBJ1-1	CASSIGQGTEAFF	TGTGCCAGCAGCATCGGACAGGGCACTGAAGCTTTCTTT
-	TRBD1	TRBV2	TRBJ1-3	CASSERTGFSGNTIYF	TGTGCCAGCAGTGAGAGGACAGGGTTCTCTGGAAACACCATATATTTT
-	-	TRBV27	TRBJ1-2	CASSARGYGYTF	TGTGCCAGCAGTGCCCGAGGCTATGGCTACACCTTC
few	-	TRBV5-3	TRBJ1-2	CARSYSGDQINYGYTF	TGTGCCAGAAGCTATTCAGGGGACCAAATTAACTATGGCTACACCTTC
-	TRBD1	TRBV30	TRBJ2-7	CAWSPTGAYEQYF	TGTGCCTGGAGCCCGACAGGGGCCTACGAGCAGTACTTC
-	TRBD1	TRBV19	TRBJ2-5	CASSLGQGETQYF	TGTGCCAGTAGCCTGGGACAGGGAGAGACCCAGTACTTC
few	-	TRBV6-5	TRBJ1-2	CASSSGNYGYTF	TGTGCCAGCAGTTCAGGGAACTATGGCTACACCTTC
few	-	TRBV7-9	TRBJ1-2	CASSAEWRRVGDYGYTF	TGTGCCAGCAGCGCCGAATGGAGGAGGGTTGGTGACTATGGCTACACCTTC
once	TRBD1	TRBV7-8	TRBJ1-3	CASSHPGGLDTIYF	TGTGCCAGCAGCCATCCAGGGGGCTTGGACACCATATATTTT
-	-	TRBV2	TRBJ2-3	CASSEGVSTDTQYF	TGTGCCAGCAGTGAGGGCGTAAGCACAGATACGCAGTATTTT
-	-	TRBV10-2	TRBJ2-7	CASSSQGGEQYF	TGCGCCAGCAGTTCCCAGGGTGGCGAGCAGTACTTC
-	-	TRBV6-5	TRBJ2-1	CASCRTPASYNEQFF	TGTGCCAGCTGCCGGACACCGGCCTCCTACAATGAGCAGTTCTTC
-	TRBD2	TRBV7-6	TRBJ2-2	CASSGLAGLTGELFF	TGTGCCAGCAGCGGACTAGCGGGGCTCACCGGGGAGCTGTTTTTT
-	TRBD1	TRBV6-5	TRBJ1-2	CASTRGKAPNYGYTF	TGTGCCAGCACCAGGGGGAAGGCCCCTAACTATGGCTACACCTTC
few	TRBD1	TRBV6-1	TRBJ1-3	CASSESGRGNTIYF	TGTGCCAGCAGTGAAAGTGGCAGGGGGAACACCATATATTTT
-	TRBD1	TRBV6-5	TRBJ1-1	CASSLRQGGHTEAFF	TGTGCCAGCAGTCTCCGACAGGGAGGTCATACTGAAGCTTTCTTT
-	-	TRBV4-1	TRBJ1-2	CASSQVVPTVNYGYTF	TGCGCCAGCAGCCAAGTTGTCCCGACAGTTAACTATGGCTACACCTTC
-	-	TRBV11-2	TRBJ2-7	CATRSPSYEQYF	TGTGCCACCCGCAGTCCAAGTTACGAGCAGTACTTC
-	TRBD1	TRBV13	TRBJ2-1	CASSLRDRGRLQFF	TGTGCCAGCAGCCTCCGGGACAGGGGAAGGTTGCAGTTCTTC
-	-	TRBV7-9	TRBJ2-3	CASSPGNTDTQYF	TGTGCCAGCAGCCCTGGCAACACAGATACGCAGTATTTT
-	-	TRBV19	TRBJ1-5	CASSISGEVYQPQHF	TGTGCCAGTAGTATCTCCGGGGAGGTTTATCAGCCCCAGCATTTT
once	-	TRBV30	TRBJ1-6	CAWTTGRSPLHF	TGTGCCTGGACCACAGGGAGATCACCCCTCCACTTT
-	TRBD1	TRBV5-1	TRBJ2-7	CASSFLDRGIYEQYF	TGCGCCAGCAGCTTTTTGGACAGGGGGATCTACGAGCAGTACTTC
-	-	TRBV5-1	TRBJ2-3	CASSLAGTGTDTQYF	TGCGCCAGCAGCTTGGCCGGCACAGGGACAGATACGCAGTATTTT
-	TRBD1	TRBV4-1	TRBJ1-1	CASSQVGTAEAFF	TGCGCCAGCAGCCAAGTCGGGACAGCTGAAGCTTTCTTT
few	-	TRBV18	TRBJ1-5	CASSPGGNQPQHF	TGTGCCAGCTCACCAGGGGGGAATCAGCCCCAGCATTTT
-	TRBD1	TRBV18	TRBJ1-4	CASSPQGRGQANEKLFF	TGTGCCAGCTCACCACAGGGCAGGGGGCAGGCTAATGAAAAACTGTTTTTT